This TCR beta chain was captured by sequencing in a study of PD-L1 blockade in urothelial cancer. Clones were read by immunoSEQ multiplex PCR, and TCRdb kept only the in-frame ones, dropping some. The top ten clones hold under 15% of a sample with tens of thousands of clones, approximately 83% of them seen once. The time point is: pretreatment peripheral blood. The CDR3 extends over 13 amino acids. Per the germline V gene, CDR1 is SQVTM and CDR2 is ANQGSEA. Worth noting for this clone: The same CDR3 is also encoded by other DNA sequences in this sample.

This TCR was sampled from a man in his 60s with urothelial cancer. This chain links TRBV29-1 with TRBJ1-6, with 11 positions matching TRBD1. The sample consisted of PBMCs, taken around atezolizumab (anti-PD-L1) treatment. CDR3 sequence reads: CSAGTGGNSPLHF. CDR3 nucleotides: TGCAGTGCCGGGACAGGGGGAAATTCACCCCTCCACTTT.